Below, one T cell receptor beta chain is given with its context. The sample holds other DNA sequences that translate to the same CDR3. The data originate from a study of blood T cell repertoires in COVID-19. In the study overall: Italy, Spain and the United States were the sources of the convalescent and acute COVID-19 samples. The analysed material was cDNA or gDNA that came from T cells, B-cell-depleted T cells, or PBMCs.

Study processing details: Researchers report that nucleated cell counts were estimated from reference gene primer amplification. The method was immunoSEQ multiplex PCR; TCRdb's version includes in-frame clones alone and lacks a portion of them. D and trimming were read from the DNA, whereas the V and J calls and clone size are those reported in that table. The sample lists 90,000 to 110,000 clones, over 65% occurring once. Germline V CDR1 and CDR2: SGDLS, YYNGEE. Between the trimmed V and J ends, which lost 3 bases and 0 bases, there was a span of 10 bases. The CDR3 spans 15 residues. Input material: peripheral blood. The clonotype originates from a woman aged 55-69 years with acute or convalescent COVID-19. The rearrangement links TRBV9 to TRBJ2-1, with a tentative D call TRBD1 (6 bases). The CDR3: CASSAGGSSYNEQFF. In DNA, the CDR3 is TGTGCCAGCAGCGCTGGGGGCAGCTCCTACAATGAGCAGTTCTTC.